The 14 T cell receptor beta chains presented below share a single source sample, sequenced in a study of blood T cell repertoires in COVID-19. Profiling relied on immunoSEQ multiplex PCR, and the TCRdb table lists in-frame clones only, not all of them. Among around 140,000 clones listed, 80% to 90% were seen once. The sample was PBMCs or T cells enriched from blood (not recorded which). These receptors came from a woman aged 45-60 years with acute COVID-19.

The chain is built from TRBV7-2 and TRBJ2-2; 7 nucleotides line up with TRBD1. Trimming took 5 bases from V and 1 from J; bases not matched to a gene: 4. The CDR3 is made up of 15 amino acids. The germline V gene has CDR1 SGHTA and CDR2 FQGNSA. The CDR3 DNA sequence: TGTGCCAGCAGCCAACAGGGGTTGAACACCGGGGAGCTGTTTTTT. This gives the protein CASSQQGLNTGELFF.

The CDR3 region is CASSSSTGTGGSHYEQYF. The CDR3 bases are TGTGCCAGCAGTTCTTCTACCGGGACAGGGGGCTCACACTACGAGCAGTACTTC. The chain employs TRBV7-9 and TRBJ2-7, with TRBD1 identical over 12 bases. The germline CDR1 and CDR2 sequences are SEHNR and FQNEAQ (reference sequence). Trimming at V came to 6 bases and at J to 3 bases, leaving 15 bases not matched to a gene. This CDR3 has 18 residues.

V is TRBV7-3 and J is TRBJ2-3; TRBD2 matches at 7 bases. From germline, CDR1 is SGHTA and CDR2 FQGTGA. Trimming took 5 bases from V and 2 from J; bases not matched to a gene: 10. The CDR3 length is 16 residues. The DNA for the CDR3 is TGTGCCAGCAGCCCGGAGGGAGCGGGGTACACAGATACGCAGTATTTT. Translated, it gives CASSPEGAGYTDTQYF.

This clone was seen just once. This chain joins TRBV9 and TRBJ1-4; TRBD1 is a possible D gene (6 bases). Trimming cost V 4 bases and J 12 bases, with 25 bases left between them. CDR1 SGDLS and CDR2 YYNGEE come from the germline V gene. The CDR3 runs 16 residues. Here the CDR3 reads CASSRSLDRAGEELFF. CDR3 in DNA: TGTGCCAGCAGCCGTAGCTTGGACAGAGCCGGTGAGGAACTGTTTTTT.

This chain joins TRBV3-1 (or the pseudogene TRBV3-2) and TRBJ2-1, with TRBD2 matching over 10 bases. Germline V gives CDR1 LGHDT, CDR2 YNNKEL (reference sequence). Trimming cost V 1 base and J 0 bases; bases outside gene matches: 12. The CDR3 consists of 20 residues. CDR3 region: CASSQGYPGLALSSYNEQFF. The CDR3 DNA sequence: TGTGCCAGCAGCCAAGGTTATCCGGGACTAGCGCTGAGCTCCTACAATGAGCAGTTCTTC.

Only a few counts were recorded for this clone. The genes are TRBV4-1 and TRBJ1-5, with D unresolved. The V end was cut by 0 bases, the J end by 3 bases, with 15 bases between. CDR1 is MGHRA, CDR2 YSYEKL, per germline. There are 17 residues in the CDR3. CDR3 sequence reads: CASSQDPPKVANQPQHF. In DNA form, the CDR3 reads TGCGCCAGCAGCCAAGATCCCCCCAAGGTAGCCAATCAGCCCCAGCATTTT.

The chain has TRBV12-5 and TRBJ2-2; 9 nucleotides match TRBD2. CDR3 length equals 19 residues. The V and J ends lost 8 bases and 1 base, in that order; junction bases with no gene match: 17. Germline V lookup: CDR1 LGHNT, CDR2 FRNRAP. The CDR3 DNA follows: TGTGCTAGTCGCGATGAGGCGGGAGGGCCGGTGAGGAACACCGGGGAGCTGTTTTTT. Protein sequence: CASRDEAGGPVRNTGELFF.

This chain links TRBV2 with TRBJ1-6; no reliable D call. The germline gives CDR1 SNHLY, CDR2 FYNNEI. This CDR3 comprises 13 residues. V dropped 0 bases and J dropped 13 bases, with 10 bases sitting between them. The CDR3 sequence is CASSEALGSPLHF. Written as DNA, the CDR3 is TGTGCCAGCAGTGAAGCGCTCGGGTCGCCCCTCCACTTT. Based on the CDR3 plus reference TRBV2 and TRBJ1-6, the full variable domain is EPEVTQTPSHQVTQMGQEVILRCVPISNHLYFYWYRQILGQKVEFLVSFYNNEISEKSEIFDDQFSVERPDGSNFTLKIRSTKLEDSAMYFCASSEALGSPLHFGNGTRLTVT.

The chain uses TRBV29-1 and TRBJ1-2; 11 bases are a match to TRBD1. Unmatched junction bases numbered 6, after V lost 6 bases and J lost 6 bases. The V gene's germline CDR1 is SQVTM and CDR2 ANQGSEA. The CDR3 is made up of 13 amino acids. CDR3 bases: TGCAGCGTGGGCGGACAGGGGGCAAATGGCTACACCTTC. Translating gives CSVGGQGANGYTF.

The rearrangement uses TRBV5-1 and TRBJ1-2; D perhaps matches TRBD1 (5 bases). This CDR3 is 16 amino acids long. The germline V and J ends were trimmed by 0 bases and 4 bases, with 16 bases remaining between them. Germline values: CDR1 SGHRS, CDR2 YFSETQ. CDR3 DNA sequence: TGCGCCAGCAGCTTGGCCGCGGAGGGGCAGAGCTATGGCTACACCTTC. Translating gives CASSLAAEGQSYGYTF.

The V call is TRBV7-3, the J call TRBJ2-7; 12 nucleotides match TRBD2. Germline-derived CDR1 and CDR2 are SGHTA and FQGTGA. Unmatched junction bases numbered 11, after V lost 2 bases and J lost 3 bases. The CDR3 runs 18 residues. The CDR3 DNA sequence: TGTGCCAGCAGCTTACCCAAACTAGCGGGAGGAAACGGCTACGAGCAGTACTTC. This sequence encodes CASSLPKLAGGNGYEQYF. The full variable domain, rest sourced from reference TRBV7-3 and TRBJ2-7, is GAGVSQTPSNKVTEKGKYVELRCDPISGHTALYWYRQSLGQGPEFLIYFQGTGAADDSGLPNDRFFAVRPEGSVSTLKIQRTERGDSAVYLCASSLPKLAGGNGYEQYFGPGTRLTVT.

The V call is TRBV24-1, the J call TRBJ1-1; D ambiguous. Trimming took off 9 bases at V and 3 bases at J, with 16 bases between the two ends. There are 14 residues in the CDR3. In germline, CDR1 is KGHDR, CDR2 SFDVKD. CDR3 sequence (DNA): TGTGCCACCTCCAAGGGATGGGGAGACACTGAAGCTTTCTTT. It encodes CATSKGWGDTEAFF.

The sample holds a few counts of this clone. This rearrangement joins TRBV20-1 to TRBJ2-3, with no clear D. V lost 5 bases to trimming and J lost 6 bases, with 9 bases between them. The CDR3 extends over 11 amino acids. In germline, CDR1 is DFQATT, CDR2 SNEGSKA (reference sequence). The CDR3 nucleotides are TGCAGTGCTGAATACCAGGATACGCAGTATTTT. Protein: CSAEYQDTQYF.

In DNA, the CDR3 is TGTGCCAGTAGTATGAAGAGGGATTCACCCCTCCACTTT. Protein sequence: CASSMKRDSPLHF. The gene calls are TRBV19 and TRBJ1-6; D is unresolved. Between the trimmed V and J ends, which lost 3 bases and 8 bases, there was a span of 8 bases. Germline V gene data show CDR1 as LNHDA and CDR2 as SQIVND (reference sequence). CDR3 length equals 13 residues.